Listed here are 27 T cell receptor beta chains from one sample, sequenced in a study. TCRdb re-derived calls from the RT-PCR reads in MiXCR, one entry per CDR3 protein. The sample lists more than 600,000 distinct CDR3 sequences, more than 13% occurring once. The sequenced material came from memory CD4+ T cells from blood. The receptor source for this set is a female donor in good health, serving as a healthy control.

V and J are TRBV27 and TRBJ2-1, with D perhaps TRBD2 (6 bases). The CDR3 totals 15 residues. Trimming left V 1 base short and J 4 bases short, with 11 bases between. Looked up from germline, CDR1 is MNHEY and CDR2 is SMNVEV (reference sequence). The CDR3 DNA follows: TGTGCCAGCAGTTTATGGAGGGCCGGGTACAATGAGCAGTTCTTC. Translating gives CASSLWRAGYNEQFF.

For the CDR3, the DNA is TGTGCCAGCAGTTCCCGACTAGGGGAGACCCAGTACTTC. Amino acids: CASSSRLGETQYF. This rearrangement joins TRBV12-3 or TRBV12-4 to TRBJ2-5; D possibly corresponds to TRBD2 (6 bases). V was cut by 4 bases and J by 5 bases, with 11 bases left in between. The CDR3 loop spans 13 amino acids.

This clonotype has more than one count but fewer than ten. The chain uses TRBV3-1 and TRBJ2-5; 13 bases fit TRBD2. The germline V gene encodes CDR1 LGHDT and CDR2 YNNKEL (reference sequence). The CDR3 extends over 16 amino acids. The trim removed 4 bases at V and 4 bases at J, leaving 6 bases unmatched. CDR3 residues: CASSRILAGGRETQYF. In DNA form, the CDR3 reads TGTGCCAGCAGCCGGATACTAGCGGGGGGGCGAGAGACCCAGTACTTC.

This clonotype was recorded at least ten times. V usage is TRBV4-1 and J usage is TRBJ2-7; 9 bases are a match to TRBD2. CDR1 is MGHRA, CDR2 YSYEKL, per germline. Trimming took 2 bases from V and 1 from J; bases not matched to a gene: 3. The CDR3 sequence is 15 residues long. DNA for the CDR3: TGCGCCAGCAGCCAATCGACTAGCGGATCCTACGAGCAGTACTTC. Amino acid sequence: CASSQSTSGSYEQYF.

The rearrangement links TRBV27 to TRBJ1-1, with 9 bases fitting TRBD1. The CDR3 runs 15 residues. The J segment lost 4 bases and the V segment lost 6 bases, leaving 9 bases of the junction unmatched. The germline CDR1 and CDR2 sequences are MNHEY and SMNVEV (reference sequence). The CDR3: CASSIQGAVRTEAFF. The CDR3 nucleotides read TGTGCCAGCAGCATACAGGGGGCAGTGCGCACTGAAGCTTTCTTT.

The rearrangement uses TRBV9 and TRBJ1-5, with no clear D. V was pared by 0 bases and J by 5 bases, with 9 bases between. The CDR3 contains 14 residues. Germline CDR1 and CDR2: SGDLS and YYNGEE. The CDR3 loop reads CASSVGGIDQPQHF. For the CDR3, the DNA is TGTGCCAGCAGCGTAGGAGGAATAGATCAGCCCCAGCATTTT.

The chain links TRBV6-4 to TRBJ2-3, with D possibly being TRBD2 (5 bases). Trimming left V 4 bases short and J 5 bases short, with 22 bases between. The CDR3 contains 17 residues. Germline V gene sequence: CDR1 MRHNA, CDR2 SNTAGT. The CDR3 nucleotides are TGTGCCAGCAGTGTAGAGGGAACACTAGTAACAAAAGATACGCAGTATTTT. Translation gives CASSVEGTLVTKDTQYF.

CDR3 nucleotides: TGCGCCAGCTCGGTGGACTCTGGAAACACCATATATTTT. Protein product: CASSVDSGNTIYF. The chain recombines TRBV10-2 with TRBJ1-3; D remains ambiguous. Per the germline V gene, CDR1 is WSHSY and CDR2 is SAAADI. This CDR3 has 13 amino acids. The V gene lost 8 bases and the J gene lost 0 bases, with 8 bases spanning the gap.

The CDR3 sequence is CASSLRTSGDYEQYF. Written as DNA, the CDR3 is TGTGCCAGCAGCTTAAGGACTAGCGGAGACTACGAGCAGTACTTC. This rearrangement joins TRBV7-2 to TRBJ2-7, with TRBD2 identical over 10 bases. After removal of 2 bases from V and 3 bases from J, the junction contained 4 bases not matched to a gene. The length of the CDR3 is 15 residues. Germline values: CDR1 SGHTA, CDR2 FQGNSA.

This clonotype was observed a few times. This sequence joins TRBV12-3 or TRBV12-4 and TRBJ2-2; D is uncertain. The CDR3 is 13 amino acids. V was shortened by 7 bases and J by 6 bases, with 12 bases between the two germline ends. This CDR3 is CASTSFAPGELFF. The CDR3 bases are TGTGCCAGCACTTCTTTCGCCCCCGGGGAGCTGTTTTTT.

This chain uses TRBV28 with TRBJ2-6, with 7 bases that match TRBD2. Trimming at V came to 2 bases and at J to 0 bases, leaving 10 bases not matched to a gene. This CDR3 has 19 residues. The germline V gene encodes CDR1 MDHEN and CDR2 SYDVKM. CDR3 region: CASSLGWGGIDSGANVLTF. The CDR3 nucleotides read TGTGCCAGCAGTTTAGGTTGGGGGGGGATCGACTCTGGGGCCAACGTCCTGACTTTC.

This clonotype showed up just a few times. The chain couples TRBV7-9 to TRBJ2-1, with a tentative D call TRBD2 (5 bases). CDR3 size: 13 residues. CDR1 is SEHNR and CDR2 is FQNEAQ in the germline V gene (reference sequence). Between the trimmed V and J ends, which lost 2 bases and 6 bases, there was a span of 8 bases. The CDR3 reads CASSLNGINEQFF. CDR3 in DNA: TGTGCCAGCAGCTTAAACGGGATCAATGAGCAGTTCTTC.

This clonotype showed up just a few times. The CDR3: CAWSEGGLGEQFF. In DNA, the CDR3 is TGTGCCTGGAGTGAAGGGGGGCTCGGTGAGCAGTTCTTC. The chain is built from TRBV30 and TRBJ2-1; D may be TRBD1 or TRBD2 (6 bases each). Trimming stripped 1 base from V and 9 bases from J, with 13 bases between. The length of the CDR3 is 13 residues. CDR1 and CDR2 (germline): GTSNPN, SVGIG (reference sequence).

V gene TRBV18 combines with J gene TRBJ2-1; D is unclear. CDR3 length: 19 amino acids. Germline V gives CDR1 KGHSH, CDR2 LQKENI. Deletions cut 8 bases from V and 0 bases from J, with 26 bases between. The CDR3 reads CASTIQTTRATDSYNEQFF. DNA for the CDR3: TGTGCCAGCACCATCCAGACGACACGCGCAACGGACTCCTACAATGAGCAGTTCTTC. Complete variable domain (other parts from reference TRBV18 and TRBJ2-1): NAGVMQNPRHLVRRRGQEARLRCSPMKGHSHVYWYRQLPEEGLKFMVYLQKENIIDESGMPKERFSAEFPKEGPSILRIQQVVRGDSAAYFCASTIQTTRATDSYNEQFFGPGTRLTVL.

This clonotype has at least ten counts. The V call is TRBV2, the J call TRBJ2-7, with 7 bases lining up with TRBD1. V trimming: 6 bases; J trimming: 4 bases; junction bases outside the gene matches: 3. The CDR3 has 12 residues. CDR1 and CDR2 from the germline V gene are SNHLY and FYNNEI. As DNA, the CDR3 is TGTGCCAGCAGCCGGGACAGATACGAGCAGTACTTC. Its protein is CASSRDRYEQYF.

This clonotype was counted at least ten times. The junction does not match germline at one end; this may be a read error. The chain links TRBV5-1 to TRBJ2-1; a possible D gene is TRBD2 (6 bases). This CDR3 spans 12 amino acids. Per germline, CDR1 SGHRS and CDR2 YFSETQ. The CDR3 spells CASSLAGNEQFF. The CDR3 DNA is TGTGCCAGCTCCCTGGCGGGGAATGAGCAGTTCTTC.

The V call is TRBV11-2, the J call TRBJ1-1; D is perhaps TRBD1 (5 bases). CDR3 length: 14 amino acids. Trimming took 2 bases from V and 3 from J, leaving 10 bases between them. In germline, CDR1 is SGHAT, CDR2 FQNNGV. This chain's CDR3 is CASSLLPGDTEAFF. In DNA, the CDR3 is TGTGCCAGCAGCTTATTACCGGGGGACACTGAAGCTTTCTTT. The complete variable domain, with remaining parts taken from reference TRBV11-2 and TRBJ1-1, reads EAGVAQSPRYKIIEKRQSVAFWCNPISGHATLYWYQQILGQGPKLLIQFQNNGVVDDSQLPKDRFSAERLKGVDSTLKIQPAKLEDSAVYLCASSLLPGDTEAFFGQGTRLTVV.

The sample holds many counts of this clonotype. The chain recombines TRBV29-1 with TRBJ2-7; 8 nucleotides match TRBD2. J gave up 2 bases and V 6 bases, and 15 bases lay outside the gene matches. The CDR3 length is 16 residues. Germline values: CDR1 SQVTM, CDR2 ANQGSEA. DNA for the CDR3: TGCAGCGTCGCTCCCCTACCGGGACTAGGCACCTACGAGCAGTACTTC. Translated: CSVAPLPGLGTYEQYF.

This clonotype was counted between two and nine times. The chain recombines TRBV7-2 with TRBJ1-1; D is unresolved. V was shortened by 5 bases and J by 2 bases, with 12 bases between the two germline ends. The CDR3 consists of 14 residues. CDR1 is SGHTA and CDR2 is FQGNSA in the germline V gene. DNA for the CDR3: TGTGCCAGCAGCCCCGGTCGCCATAACACTGAAGCTTTCTTT. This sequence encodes CASSPGRHNTEAFF.

As DNA, the CDR3 is TGTGCCAGGGGGTTTTTGGCTAGGGGAGATACGCAGTATTTT. This gives the protein CARGFLARGDTQYF. V gene TRBV6-1 combines with J gene TRBJ2-3, with D perhaps matching TRBD1 (5 bases). Germline CDR1 is MNHNS and CDR2 is SASEGT. V lost 9 bases and J lost 5, with 18 bases in between. This CDR3 has 14 amino acids.

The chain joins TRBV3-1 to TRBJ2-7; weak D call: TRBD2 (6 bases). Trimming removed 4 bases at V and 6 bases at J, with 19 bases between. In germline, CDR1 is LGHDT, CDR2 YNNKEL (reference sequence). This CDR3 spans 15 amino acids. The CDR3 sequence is CASSLRGTRASEQYF. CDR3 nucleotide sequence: TGTGCCAGCAGCCTTCGGGGGACCCGGGCGTCCGAGCAGTACTTC.

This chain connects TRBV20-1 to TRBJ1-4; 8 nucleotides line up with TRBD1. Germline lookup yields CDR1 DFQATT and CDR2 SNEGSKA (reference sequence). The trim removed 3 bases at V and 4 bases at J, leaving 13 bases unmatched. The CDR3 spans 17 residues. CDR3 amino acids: CSASPHRGNSDNEKLFF. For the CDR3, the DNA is TGCAGTGCTAGTCCCCACAGGGGGAACTCGGATAATGAAAAACTGTTTTTT.

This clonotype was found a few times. Here the CDR3 reads CATRPGIMNTEAFF. CDR3 nucleotides: TGTGCCACACGACCGGGGATCATGAACACTGAAGCTTTCTTT. V is TRBV6-5 and J is TRBJ1-1, with D uncertain. The germline gives CDR1 MNHEY, CDR2 SVGAGI. V lost 10 bases and J lost 0, with 15 bases in between. There are 14 residues in the CDR3.

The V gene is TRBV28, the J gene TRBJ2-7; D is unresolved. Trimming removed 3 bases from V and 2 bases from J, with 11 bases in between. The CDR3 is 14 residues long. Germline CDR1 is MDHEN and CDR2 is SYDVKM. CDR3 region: CASSLGSTPYEQYF. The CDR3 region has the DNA TGTGCCAGCAGTTTGGGTAGCACTCCCTACGAGCAGTACTTC.

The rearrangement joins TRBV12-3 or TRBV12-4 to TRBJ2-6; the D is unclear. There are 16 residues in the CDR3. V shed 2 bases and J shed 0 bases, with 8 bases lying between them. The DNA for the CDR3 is TGTGCCAGCAGTTTAAATGGCATCTCTGGGGCCAACGTCCTGACTTTC. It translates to CASSLNGISGANVLTF.

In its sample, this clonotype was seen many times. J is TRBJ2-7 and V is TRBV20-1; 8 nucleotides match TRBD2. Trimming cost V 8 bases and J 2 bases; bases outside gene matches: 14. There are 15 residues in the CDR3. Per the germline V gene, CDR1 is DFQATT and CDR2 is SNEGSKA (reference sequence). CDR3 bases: TGCAGTTGCCGGGGGGGGCCATCCCCTACCTACGAGCAGTACTTC. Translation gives CSCRGGPSPTYEQYF.

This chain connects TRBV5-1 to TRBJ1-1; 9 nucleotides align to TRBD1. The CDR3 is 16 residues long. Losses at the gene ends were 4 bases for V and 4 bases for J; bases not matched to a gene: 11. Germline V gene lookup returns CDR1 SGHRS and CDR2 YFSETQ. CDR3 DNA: TGCGCCAGCAGCAGCGGGACAGGGTCTCAGGGCACTGAAGCTTTCTTT. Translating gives CASSSGTGSQGTEAFF. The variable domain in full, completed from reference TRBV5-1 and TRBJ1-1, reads KAGVTQTPRYLIKTRGQQVTLSCSPISGHRSVSWYQQTPGQGLQFLFEYFSETQRNKGNFPGRFSGRQFSNSRSEMNVSTLELGDSALYLCASSSGTGSQGTEAFFGQGTRLTVV.